This T cell receptor (beta chain) was identified during a study of T cell repertoires in cytomegalovirus infection. As for the study in general: Matching HLA type and CMV infection were both indicated by public TCR beta signatures.

Study observations and caveats: HLA-C-restricted CMV-specific TCR beta clonotypes were dominant in the ex vivo response. Individuals carrying CMV plus the relevant HLA were identified by cumulative frequency of public TCR beta families.

TCRdb itself ran the reads through MiXCR, one entry per CDR3 protein. The sample shows roughly 500,000 distinct CDR3 sequences, approximately 17% of them seen only once. At least ten counts were recorded for this clonotype. Its target is not known. With V trimmed by 8 bases and J by 1 base, 9 bases remained unmatched. The germline CDR1 and CDR2 sequences are SEHNR and FQNEAQ (reference sequence). There are 15 residues in the CDR3. This TCR was sampled from a human donor in good health (CMV status not recorded). Some clones in this sample may be carry-over from other donors' samples. Sequenced input: CD8+ T cells from PBMCs. The chain is built from TRBV7-9 and TRBJ2-3, with TRBD1 matching 7 bases. The CDR3, as DNA: TGTGCCAGCCGCTCACAGGGGAGACGCACAGATACGCAGTATTTT. Its translation: CASRSQGRRTDTQYF.